This T cell receptor (beta chain) comes out of a study of cytomegalovirus exposure and HLA in healthy donors. Whole-study results and caveats: Rare sequences made up most TCRs, while some public TCRs were found in many donors.

Notes on this clone: As yet, its antigen is unknown.

Clones were read by immunoSEQ multiplex PCR, and TCRdb kept only the in-frame ones, dropping some. This table holds around 250,000 clones, around 90% found once. The sample taken for sequencing was PBMCs. This clonotype was sampled from a woman aged 25 to 45 in good health and CMV-seronegative.

CDR3 DNA: TGTGCCAGCAGTCAGCTAGCGACGGAGACCCAGTACTTC. This translates into CASSQLATETQYF. The chain employs TRBV6-5 and TRBJ2-5; possible D gene TRBD2, 6 bases. The CDR3 loop spans 13 amino acids. Germline V lookup: CDR1 MNHEY, CDR2 SVGAGI. The germline V and J ends were trimmed by 5 bases and 5 bases, with 12 bases remaining between them.